This T cell receptor beta chain appears in the sequencing data of a study of blood T cells in healthy people across ages. Findings and limits, study-wide: TCR beta diversity tracked closely with naive T cell percentage.

On this clonotype itself: The antigen remains unidentified.

Each sample yielded at least 6 micrograms of PBMC total RNA. CDR1 and CDR2 from the germline V gene are SGHNT and YYREEE (reference sequence). Trimming removed 5 bases at V and 0 bases at J, with 14 bases between. This CDR3 is built from 15 residues. Primers used in a second PCR of about 7 to 12 cycles were a sample-barcoded 5' primer and a J-beta primer mix. Per sample, CDR3-containing paired-end reads numbered at least 2.5 million. TCRdb used MiXCR to reprocess the 5' RACE reads, holding one entry per CDR3 protein. This repertoire shows 950,000 to 1,200,000 distinct CDR3 sequences, 35% to 45% found once; its top ten account for 10% to 15%.

The sequenced sample was blood. The sequence was collected from a man aged 18-30 years in good health. The chain employs TRBV5-4 and TRBJ1-2; weak D call: TRBD1 (6 bases). CDR3 bases: TGTGCCAGCAGACAAAGGACAGCCACTAACTATGGCTACACCTTC. Protein: CASRQRTATNYGYTF.